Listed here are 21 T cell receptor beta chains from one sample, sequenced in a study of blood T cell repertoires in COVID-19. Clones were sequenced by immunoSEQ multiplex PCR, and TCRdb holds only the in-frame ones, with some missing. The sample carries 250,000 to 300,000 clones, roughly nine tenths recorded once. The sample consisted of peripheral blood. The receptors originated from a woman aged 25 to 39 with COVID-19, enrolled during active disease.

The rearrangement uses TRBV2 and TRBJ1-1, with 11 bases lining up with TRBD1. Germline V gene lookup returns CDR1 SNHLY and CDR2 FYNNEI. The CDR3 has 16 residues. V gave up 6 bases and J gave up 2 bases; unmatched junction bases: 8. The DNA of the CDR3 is TGTGCCAGCAGACCCGGGACAGGGGGGCCAAACACTGAAGCTTTCTTT. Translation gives CASRPGTGGPNTEAFF. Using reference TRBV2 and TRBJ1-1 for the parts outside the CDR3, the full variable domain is EPEVTQTPSHQVTQMGQEVILRCVPISNHLYFYWYRQILGQKVEFLVSFYNNEISEKSEIFDDQFSVERPDGSNFTLKIRSTKLEDSAMYFCASRPGTGGPNTEAFFGQGTRLTVV.

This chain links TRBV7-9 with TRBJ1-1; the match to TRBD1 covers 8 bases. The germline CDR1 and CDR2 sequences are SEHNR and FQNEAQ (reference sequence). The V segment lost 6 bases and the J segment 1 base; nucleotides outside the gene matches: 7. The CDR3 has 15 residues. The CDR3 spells CASSPDRGPNTEAFF. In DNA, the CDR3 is TGTGCCAGCAGTCCAGACAGGGGCCCGAACACTGAAGCTTTCTTT.

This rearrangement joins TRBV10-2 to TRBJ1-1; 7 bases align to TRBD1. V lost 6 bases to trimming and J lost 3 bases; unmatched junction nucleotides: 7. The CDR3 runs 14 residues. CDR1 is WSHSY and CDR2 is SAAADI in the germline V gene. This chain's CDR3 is CASRDRSLDTEAFF. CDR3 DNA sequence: TGCGCCAGCAGGGACAGGAGTTTGGACACTGAAGCTTTCTTT.

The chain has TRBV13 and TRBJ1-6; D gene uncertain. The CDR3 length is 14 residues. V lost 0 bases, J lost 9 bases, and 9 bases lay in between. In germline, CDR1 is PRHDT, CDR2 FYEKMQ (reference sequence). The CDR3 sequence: CASSLGRLSSPLHF. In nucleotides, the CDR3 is TGTGCCAGCAGCTTAGGGCGGTTAAGTTCACCCCTCCACTTT.

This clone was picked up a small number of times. CDR3 loop: CASSPGTGHYGYTF. CDR3 bases: TGTGCCAGCAGTCCCGGGACAGGTCATTATGGCTACACCTTC. V gene TRBV25-1 combines with J gene TRBJ1-2; 8 bases agree with TRBD1. With V trimmed by 5 bases and J by 5 bases, 7 bases remained unmatched. Germline CDR1 MGHDK, CDR2 SYGVNS. The CDR3 covers 14 residues.

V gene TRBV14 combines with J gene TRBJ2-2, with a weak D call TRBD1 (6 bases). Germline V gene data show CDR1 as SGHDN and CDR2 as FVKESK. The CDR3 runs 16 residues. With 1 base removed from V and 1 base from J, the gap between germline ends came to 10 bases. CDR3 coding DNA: TGTGCCAGCAGCCAAGTTCGAGGGGGGAACACCGGGGAGCTGTTTTTT. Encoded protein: CASSQVRGGNTGELFF.

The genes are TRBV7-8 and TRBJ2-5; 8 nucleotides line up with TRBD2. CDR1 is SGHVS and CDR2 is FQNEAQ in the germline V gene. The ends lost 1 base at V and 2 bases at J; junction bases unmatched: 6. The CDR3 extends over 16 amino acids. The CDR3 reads CASSLEGGGQQETQYF. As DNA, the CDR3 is TGTGCCAGCAGCTTAGAAGGCGGGGGGCAACAAGAGACCCAGTACTTC.

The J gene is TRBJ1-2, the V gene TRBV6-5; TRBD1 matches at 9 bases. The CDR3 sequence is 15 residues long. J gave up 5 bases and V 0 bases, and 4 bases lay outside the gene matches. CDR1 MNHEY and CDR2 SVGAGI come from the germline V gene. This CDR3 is CASSYSGQGRYGYTF. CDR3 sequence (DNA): TGTGCCAGCAGTTACTCGGGACAGGGAAGATATGGCTACACCTTC.

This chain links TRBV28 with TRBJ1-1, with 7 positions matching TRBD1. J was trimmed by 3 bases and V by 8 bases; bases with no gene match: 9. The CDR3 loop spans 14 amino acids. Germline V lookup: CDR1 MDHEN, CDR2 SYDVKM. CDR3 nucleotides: TGTGCCAGCTGGGAGACAGGGTCAGACACTGAAGCTTTCTTT. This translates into CASWETGSDTEAFF. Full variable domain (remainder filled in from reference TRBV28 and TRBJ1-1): DVKVTQSSRYLVKRTGEKVFLECVQDMDHENMFWYRQDPGLGLRLIYFSYDVKMKEKGDIPEGYSVSREKKERFSLILESASTNQTSMYLCASWETGSDTEAFFGQGTRLTVV.

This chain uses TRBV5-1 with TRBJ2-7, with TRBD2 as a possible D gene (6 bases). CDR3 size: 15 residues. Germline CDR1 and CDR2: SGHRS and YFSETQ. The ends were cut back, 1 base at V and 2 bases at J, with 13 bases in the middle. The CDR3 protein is CASSLSRDRTYEQYF. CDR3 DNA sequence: TGCGCCAGCAGCTTGTCGCGGGACCGAACCTACGAGCAGTACTTC.

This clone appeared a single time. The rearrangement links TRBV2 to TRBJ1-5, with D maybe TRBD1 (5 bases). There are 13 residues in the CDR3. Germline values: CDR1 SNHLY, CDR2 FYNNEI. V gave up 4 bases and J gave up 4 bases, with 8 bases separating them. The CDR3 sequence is CASSVTANQPQHF. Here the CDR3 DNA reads TGTGCCAGCAGTGTGACAGCTAATCAGCCCCAGCATTTT.

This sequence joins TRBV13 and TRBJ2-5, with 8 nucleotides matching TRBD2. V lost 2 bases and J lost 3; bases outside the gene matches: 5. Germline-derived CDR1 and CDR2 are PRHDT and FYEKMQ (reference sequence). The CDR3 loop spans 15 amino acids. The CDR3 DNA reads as TGTGCCAGCAGCTTACTTCGGGGGGGTGAAGAGACCCAGTACTTC. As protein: CASSLLRGGEETQYF.

CDR3 sequence reads: CASSQFSGGAYEQYF. The CDR3 nucleotides are TGTGCCAGCAGCCAATTTAGCGGGGGAGCCTACGAGCAGTACTTC. This rearrangement joins TRBV9 to TRBJ2-7, with 9 bases lining up with TRBD2. The J segment lost 2 bases and the V segment lost 4 bases, leaving 7 bases of the junction unmatched. CDR1 and CDR2 from the germline V gene are SGDLS and YYNGEE. This CDR3 comprises 15 residues.

The CDR3 sequence: CASSQGGLAGAGELFF. DNA for the CDR3: TGTGCCAGCAGTCAAGGGGGACTAGCGGGAGCCGGGGAGCTGTTTTTT. The J gene is TRBJ2-2, the V gene TRBV6-6; TRBD2 matches 14 bases. Germline assignment: CDR1 MNHNY and CDR2 SVGAGI (reference sequence). J gave up 6 bases and V 5 bases, and 5 bases lay outside the gene matches. CDR3 length: 16 amino acids.

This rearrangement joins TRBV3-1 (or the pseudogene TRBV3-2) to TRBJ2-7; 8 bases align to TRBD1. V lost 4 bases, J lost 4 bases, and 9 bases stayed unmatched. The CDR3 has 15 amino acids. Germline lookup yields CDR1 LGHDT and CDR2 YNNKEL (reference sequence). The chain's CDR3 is CASSPDRGLHYEQYF. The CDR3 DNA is TGTGCCAGCAGCCCAGACAGGGGTTTGCATTACGAGCAGTACTTC.

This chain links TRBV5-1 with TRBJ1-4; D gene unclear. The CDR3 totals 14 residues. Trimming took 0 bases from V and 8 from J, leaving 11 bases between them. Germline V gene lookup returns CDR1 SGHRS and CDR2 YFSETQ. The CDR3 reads CASSLGGPREKLFF. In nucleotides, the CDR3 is TGCGCCAGCAGCTTGGGCGGTCCACGGGAAAAACTGTTTTTT. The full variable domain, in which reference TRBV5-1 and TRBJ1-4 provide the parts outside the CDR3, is KAGVTQTPRYLIKTRGQQVTLSCSPISGHRSVSWYQQTPGQGLQFLFEYFSETQRNKGNFPGRFSGRQFSNSRSEMNVSTLELGDSALYLCASSLGGPREKLFFGSGTQLSVL.

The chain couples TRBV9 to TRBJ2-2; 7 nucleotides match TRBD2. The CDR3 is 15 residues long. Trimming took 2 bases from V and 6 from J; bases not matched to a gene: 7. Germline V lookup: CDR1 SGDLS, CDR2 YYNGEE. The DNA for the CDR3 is TGTGCCAGCAGCGTCGGACTAGTTCGGTCCGGGGAGCTGTTTTTT. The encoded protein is CASSVGLVRSGELFF.

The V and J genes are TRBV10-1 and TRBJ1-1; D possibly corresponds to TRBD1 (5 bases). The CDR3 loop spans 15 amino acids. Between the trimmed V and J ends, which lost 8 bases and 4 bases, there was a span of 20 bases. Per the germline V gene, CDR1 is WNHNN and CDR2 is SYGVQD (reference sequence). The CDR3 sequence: CASPTGAGGGTEAFF. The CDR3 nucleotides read TGCGCCAGCCCGACCGGGGCCGGGGGGGGCACTGAAGCTTTCTTT.

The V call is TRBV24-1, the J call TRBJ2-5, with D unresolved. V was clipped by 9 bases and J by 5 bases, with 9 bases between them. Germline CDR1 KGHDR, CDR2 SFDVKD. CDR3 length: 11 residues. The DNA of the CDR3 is TGTGCCACCGGGTCCGGGGAGACCCAGTACTTC. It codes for CATGSGETQYF.

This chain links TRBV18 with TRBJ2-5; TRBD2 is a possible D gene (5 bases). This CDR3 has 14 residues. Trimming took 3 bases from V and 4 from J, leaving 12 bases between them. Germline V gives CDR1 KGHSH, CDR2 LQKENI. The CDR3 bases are TGTGCCAGCTCACCCGGGGTCCAAGGAGAGACCCAGTACTTC. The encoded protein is CASSPGVQGETQYF.

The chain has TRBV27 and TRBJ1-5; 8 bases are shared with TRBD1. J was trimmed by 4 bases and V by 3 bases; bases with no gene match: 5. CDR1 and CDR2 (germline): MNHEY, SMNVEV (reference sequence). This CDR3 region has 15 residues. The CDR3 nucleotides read TGTGCCAGCAGTTTTGGCAGGGGGCAAAATCAGCCCCAGCATTTT. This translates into CASSFGRGQNQPQHF.